The present TCR beta chain was sequenced within a study of T cells after yellow fever vaccination. Unmatched junction bases numbered 9, after V lost 5 bases and J lost 0 bases. The V gene's germline CDR1 is DFQATT and CDR2 SNEGSKA (reference sequence). The CDR3 length is 16 residues. This clonotype appeared a few times. Each CDR3 protein is one row after TCRdb ran MiXCR on the 5' RACE reads. The profile covers under 300,000 distinct CDR3 sequences, with approximately 6.7% appearing a single time and 0.85% to 1.2% taken by the ten largest. This clonotype was obtained from a man under 40 who received the YFV17D yellow fever vaccine. V is TRBV20-1 and J is TRBJ2-2, with 7 bases identical to TRBD1. The specimen was CD4+ T cells sorted from PBMCs, collected on the day of the yellow fever booster vaccination. The CDR3 reads CSARDSARSNTGELFF. The CDR3 region has the DNA TGCAGTGCTCGGGACAGCGCACGATCGAACACCGGGGAGCTGTTTTTT.